These T cell receptor beta chains were read from a single sample in a study of shared clonotypes between healthy human individuals. Assay used: immunoSEQ multiplex PCR; TCRdb lists only in-frame clones, some missing. Among fewer than 400,000 clones, about 74% were seen once, and the ten largest hold around 10%. The sequenced sample consisted of memory CD4+ T cells sorted from blood. The source of these receptors is a man aged 25 to 45 in good health. Each CDR3 is given with its conserved first and last residue. D genes are given only for firm matches. A row's size may be missing; if present it is once, few, many or a size class.

v_gene	d_gene	abundance	j_gene	CDR3aa	CDR3nt
TRBV7-9	-	-	TRBJ2-7	CASSLTGTYEQYF	TGTGCCAGCAGCTTAACGGGAACCTACGAGCAGTACTTC
TRBV27	-	few	TRBJ2-5	CASSLNAIQETQYF	TGTGCCAGCAGTTTAAACGCAATTCAAGAGACCCAGTACTTC
TRBV7-9	-	-	TRBJ1-4	CASSSGVGEKLFF	TGTGCCAGCAGCTCAGGGGTAGGGGAAAAACTGTTTTTT
TRBV4-1	TRBD1	-	TRBJ1-1	CASSPRTGPNTEAFF	TGCGCCAGCAGCCCTCGGACAGGACCGAACACTGAAGCTTTCTTT
TRBV28	TRBD2	-	TRBJ2-1	CASSSPSGRGRNEQFF	TGTGCCAGCAGTTCACCCAGCGGGAGAGGTCGCAATGAGCAGTTCTTC
TRBV6-1	-	-	TRBJ2-3	CASSEAKDGPTDTQYF	TGTGCCAGCAGTGAAGCTAAGGACGGGCCCACAGATACGCAGTATTTT
TRBV7-2	TRBD2	-	TRBJ2-3	CASSAQQGLAGADTQYF	TGTGCCAGCAGCGCGCAACAGGGACTAGCGGGAGCTGATACGCAGTATTTT
TRBV25-1	-	-	TRBJ1-1	CASSDGGIRVEAFF	TGTGCCAGCAGTGATGGGGGCATCCGTGTTGAAGCTTTCTTT
TRBV9	-	-	TRBJ2-1	CASSVDVREQFF	TGTGCCAGCAGCGTAGACGTCCGCGAGCAGTTCTTC
TRBV7-8	-	-	TRBJ2-1	CASSSGYTSNEQFF	TGTGCCAGCAGCTCGGGATATACGAGCAATGAGCAGTTCTTC
TRBV5-1	-	-	TRBJ2-5	CASSFTGQETQYF	TGCGCCAGCAGCTTTACAGGACAAGAGACCCAGTACTTC
TRBV27	-	-	TRBJ2-7	CASSEQGGMEQYF	TGTGCCAGCAGTGAACAGGGTGGTATGGAGCAGTACTTC
TRBV7-2	-	-	TRBJ2-1	CASSLGRGVWTTDNEQFF	TGTGCCAGCAGCTTAGGAAGGGGTGTGTGGACTACGGACAATGAGCAGTTCTTC
TRBV18	-	few	TRBJ2-1	CASSPAAGHEQFF	TGTGCCAGCTCACCAGCCGCGGGCCATGAGCAGTTCTTC
TRBV6-1	-	-	TRBJ2-7	CASSGPGTGYYEQYF	TGTGCCAGCAGTGGACCCGGGACGGGTTACTACGAGCAGTACTTC
TRBV4-2	TRBD2	-	TRBJ2-3	CASSQVALTGLALDTQYF	TGTGCCAGCAGCCAAGTAGCCTTAACGGGACTAGCTTTGGATACGCAGTATTTT
TRBV5-4	-	-	TRBJ2-2	CASSFERVDTGELFF	TGTGCCAGCAGCTTTGAGCGGGTGGACACCGGGGAGCTGTTTTTT
TRBV2	TRBD2	once	TRBJ2-1	CASSPRTSGSINEQFF	TGTGCCAGCAGTCCAAGGACTAGCGGGAGTATTAATGAGCAGTTCTTC
TRBV7-6	TRBD2	-	TRBJ2-7	CASSVGLAGGYEQYF	TGTGCCAGCAGCGTCGGACTAGCGGGAGGGTACGAGCAGTACTTC
TRBV2	TRBD2	-	TRBJ2-1	CASSATSGRESYSYNEQFF	TGTGCCAGCAGTGCGACTAGCGGGAGGGAATCTTACTCCTACAATGAGCAGTTCTTC
TRBV20-1	-	-	TRBJ1-1	CSARHPPRAFF	TGCAGTGCTAGACACCCCCCAAGGGCTTTCTTT
TRBV5-4	-	-	TRBJ2-3	CASSRAPTDTQYF	TGTGCCAGCAGCCGGGCCCCCACAGATACGCAGTATTTT
TRBV5-1	-	once	TRBJ2-7	CASSLGQPQEQYF	TGCGCCAGCAGCTTGGGACAGCCCCAGGAGCAGTACTTC
TRBV5-5	-	-	TRBJ1-4	CASSTRGALEKLFF	TGTGCCAGCAGCACGAGGGGGGCGTTGGAAAAACTGTTTTTT
TRBV9	-	many	TRBJ2-5	CASSVGVGQETQYF	TGTGCCAGCAGCGTAGGAGTGGGCCAAGAGACCCAGTACTTC